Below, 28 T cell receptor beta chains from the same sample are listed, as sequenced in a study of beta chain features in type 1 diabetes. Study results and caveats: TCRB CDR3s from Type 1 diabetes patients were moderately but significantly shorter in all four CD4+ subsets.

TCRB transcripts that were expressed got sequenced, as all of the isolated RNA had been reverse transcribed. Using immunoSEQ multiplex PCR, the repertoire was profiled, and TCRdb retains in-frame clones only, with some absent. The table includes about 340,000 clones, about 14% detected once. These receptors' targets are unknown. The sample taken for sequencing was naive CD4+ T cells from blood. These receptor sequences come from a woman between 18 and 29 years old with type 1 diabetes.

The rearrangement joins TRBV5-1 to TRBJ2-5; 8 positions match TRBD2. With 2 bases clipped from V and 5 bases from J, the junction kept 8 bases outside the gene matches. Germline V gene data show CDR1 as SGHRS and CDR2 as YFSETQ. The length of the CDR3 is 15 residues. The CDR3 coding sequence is TGCGCCAGCAGCTTTGTCGGGAGGGCCGAGGAGACCCAGTACTTC. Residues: CASSFVGRAEETQYF.

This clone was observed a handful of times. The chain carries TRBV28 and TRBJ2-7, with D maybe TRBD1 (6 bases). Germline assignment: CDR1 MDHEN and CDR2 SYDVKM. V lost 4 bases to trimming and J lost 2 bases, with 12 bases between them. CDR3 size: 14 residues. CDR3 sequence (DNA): TGTGCCAGCAGTTCCGGGGACACGACCTACGAGCAGTACGTC. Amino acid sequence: CASSSGDTTYEQYV.

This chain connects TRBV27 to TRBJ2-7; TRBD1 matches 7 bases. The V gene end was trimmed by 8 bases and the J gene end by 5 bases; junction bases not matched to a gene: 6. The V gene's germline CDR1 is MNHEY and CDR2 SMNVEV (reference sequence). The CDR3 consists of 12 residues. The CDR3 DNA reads TGTGCCAGCTGGGACAGCCCGGACGAGCAGTACGTC. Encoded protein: CASWDSPDEQYV.

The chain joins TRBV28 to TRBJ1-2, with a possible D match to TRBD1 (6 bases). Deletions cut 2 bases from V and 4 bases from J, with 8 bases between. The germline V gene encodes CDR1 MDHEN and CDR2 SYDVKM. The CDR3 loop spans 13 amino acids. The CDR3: CASSLGQSYGYTF. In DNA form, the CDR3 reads TGTGCCAGCAGTTTAGGACAGAGCTATGGCTACACCTTC.

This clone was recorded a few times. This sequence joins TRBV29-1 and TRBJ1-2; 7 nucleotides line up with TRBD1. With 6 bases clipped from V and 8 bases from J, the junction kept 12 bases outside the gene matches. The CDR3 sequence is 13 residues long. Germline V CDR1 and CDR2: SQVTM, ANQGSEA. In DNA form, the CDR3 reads TGCAGCGTCACAGGGGTTCAGGGGGTGGGCTACACCTTC. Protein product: CSVTGVQGVGYTF.

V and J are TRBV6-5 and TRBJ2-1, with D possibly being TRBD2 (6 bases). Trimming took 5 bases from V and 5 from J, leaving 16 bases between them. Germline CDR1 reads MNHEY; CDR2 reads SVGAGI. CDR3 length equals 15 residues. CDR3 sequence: CASSRLGAGDNEQFF. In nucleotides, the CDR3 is TGTGCCAGCAGTCGACTAGGAGCGGGTGACAATGAGCAGTTCTTC.

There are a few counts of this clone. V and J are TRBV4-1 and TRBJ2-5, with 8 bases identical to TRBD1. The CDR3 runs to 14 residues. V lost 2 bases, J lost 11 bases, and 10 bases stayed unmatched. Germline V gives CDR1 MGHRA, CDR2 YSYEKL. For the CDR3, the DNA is TGCGCCAGCAGCCAAACCAGAGGACAGGGTCGGCAGTACTTC. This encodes CASSQTRGQGRQYF.

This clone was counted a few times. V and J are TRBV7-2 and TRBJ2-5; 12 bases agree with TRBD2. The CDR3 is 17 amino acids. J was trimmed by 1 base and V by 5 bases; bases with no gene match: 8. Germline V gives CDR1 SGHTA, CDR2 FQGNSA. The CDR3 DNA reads TGTGCCAGCAGCCCCAGGAGACTAGCGGGAGCCCAAGAGACCCAGTACTTC. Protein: CASSPRRLAGAQETQYF.

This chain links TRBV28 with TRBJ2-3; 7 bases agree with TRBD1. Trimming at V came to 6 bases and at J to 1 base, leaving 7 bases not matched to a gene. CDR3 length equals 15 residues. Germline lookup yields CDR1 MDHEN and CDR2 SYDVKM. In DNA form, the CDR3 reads TGTGCCAGCAGCGCTCCAGGGGGACGCACAGATACGCAGTATTTT. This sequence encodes CASSAPGGRTDTQYF.

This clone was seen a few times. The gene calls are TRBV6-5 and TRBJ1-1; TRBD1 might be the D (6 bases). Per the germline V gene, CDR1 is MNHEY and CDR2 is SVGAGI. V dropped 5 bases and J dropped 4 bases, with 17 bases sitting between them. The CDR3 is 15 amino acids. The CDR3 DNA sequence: TGTGCCAGCAGTGCTACCCGGGACACAATCACTGAAGCTTTCTTT. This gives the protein CASSATRDTITEAFF.

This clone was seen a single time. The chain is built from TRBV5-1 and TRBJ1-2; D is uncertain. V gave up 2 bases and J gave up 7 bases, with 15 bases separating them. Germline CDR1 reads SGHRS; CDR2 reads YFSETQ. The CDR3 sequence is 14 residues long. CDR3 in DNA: TGCGCCAGCAGCTTAGGAGGTCCCCCAAGTGGCTACACCTTC. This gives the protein CASSLGGPPSGYTF.

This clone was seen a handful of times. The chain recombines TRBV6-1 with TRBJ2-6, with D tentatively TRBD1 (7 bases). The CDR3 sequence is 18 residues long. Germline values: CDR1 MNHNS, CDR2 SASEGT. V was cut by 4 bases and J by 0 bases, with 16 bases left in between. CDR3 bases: TGTGCCAGCAGTGCGGGGGACAGCTTATACTCTGGGGCCAACGTCCTGACTTTC. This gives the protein CASSAGDSLYSGANVLTF.

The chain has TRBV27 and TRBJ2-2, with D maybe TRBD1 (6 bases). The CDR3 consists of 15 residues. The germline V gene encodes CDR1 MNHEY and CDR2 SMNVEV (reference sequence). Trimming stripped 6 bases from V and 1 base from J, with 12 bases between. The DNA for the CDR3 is TGTGCCAGCAGGCGAGGACAGCTGAACACCGGGGAGCTGTTTTTT. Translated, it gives CASRRGQLNTGELFF.

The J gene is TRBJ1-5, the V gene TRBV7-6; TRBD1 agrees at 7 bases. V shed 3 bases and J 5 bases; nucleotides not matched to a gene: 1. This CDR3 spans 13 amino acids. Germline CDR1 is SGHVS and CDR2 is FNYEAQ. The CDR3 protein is CASSLQGDQPQHF. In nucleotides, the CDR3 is TGTGCCAGCAGCTTGCAGGGGGATCAGCCCCAGCATTTT.

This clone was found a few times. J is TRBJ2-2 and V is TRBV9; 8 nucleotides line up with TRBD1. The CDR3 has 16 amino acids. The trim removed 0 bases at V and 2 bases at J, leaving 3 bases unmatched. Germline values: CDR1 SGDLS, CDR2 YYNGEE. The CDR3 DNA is TGTGCCAGCAGCGTAGGGACAGGGAAAAACACCGGGGAGCTGTTTTTT. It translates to CASSVGTGKNTGELFF.

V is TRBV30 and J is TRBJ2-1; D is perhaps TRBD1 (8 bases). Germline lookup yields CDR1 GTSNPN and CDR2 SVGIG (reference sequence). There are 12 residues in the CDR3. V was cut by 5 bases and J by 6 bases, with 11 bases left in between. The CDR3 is CAWHRGGNEQFF. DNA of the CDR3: TGTGCCTGGCACAGGGGGGGCAATGAGCAGTTCTTC.

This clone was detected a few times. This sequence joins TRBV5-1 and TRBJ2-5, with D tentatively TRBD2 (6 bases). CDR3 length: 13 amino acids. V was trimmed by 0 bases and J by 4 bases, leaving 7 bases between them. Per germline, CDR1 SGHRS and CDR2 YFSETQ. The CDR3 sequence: CASSLDGRETQYF. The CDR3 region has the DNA TGCGCCAGCAGCTTGGACGGGAGAGAGACCCAGTACTTC.

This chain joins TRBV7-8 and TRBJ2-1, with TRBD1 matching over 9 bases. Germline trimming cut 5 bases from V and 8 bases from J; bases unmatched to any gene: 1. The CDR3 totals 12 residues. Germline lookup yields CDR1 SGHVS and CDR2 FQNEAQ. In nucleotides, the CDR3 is TGTGCCAGCAGCCGACAGGGGGATGAGCAGTTCTTC. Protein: CASSRQGDEQFF.

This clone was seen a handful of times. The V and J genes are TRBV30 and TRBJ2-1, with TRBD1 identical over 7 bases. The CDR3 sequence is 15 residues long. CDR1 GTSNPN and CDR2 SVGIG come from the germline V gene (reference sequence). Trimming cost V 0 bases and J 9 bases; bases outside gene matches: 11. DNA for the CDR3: TGTGCCTGGAGTGTACCCGACAGGGTATCCGGTGAGCAGTTCTTC. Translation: CAWSVPDRVSGEQFF.

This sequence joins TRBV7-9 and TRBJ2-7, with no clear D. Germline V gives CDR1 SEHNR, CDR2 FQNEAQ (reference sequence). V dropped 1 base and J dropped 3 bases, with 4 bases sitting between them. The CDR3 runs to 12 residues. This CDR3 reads CASSLVGYEQYV. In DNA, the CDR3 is TGTGCCAGCAGCTTAGTGGGCTACGAGCAGTACGTC.

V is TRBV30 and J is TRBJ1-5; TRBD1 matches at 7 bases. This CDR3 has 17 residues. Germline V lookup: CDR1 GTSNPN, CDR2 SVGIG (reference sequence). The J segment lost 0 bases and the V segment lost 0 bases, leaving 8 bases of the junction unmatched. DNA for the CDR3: TGTGCCTGGAGTGTCACTCGGACAGGTCTTAGCAATCAGCCCCAGCATTTT. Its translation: CAWSVTRTGLSNQPQHF. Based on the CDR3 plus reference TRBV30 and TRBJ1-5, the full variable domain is SQTIHQWPATLVQPVGSPLSLECTVEGTSNPNLYWYRQAAGRGLQLLFYSVGIGQISSEVPQNLSASRPQDRQFILSSKKLLLSDSGFYLCAWSVTRTGLSNQPQHFGDGTRLSIL.

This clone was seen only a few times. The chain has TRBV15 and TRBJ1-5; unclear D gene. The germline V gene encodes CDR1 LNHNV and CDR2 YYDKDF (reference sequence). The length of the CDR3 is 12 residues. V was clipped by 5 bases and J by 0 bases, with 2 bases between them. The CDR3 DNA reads TGTGCCACCAGCCTTAGCAATCAGCCCCAGCATTTT. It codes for CATSLSNQPQHF.

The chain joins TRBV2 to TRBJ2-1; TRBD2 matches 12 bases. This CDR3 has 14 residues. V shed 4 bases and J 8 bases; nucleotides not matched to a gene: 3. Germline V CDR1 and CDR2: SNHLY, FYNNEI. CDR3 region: CASSGGLAGYEQFF. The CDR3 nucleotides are TGTGCCAGCAGTGGTGGACTAGCGGGATATGAGCAGTTCTTC.

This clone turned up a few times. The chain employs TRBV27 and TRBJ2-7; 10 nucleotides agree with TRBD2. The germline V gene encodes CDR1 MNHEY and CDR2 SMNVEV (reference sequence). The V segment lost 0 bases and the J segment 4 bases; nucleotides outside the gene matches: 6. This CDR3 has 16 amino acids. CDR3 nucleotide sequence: TGTGCCAGCAGTTTATCGTTAGCGGGAGGCGCATACGAGCAGTACTTC. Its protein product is CASSLSLAGGAYEQYF.

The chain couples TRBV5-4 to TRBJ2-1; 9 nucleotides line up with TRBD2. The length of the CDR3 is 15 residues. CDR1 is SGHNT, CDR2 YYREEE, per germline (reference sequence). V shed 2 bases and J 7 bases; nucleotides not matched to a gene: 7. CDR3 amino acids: CASSLAGGRRNEQFF. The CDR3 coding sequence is TGTGCCAGCAGCTTAGCGGGAGGTAGGAGAAATGAGCAGTTCTTC.

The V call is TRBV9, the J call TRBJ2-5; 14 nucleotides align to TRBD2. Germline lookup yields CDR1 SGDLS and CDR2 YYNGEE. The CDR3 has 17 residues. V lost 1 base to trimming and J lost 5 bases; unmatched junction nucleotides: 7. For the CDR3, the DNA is TGTGCCAGCAGCGTAAGGACGGGACTAGCGGGAGTGGAGACCCAGTACTTC. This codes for CASSVRTGLAGVETQYF.

As DNA, the CDR3 is TGCGCCAGCAGCAGGGGACTAGCGGGAGGGCTCGGAACCTACGAGCAGTACTTC. It translates to CASSRGLAGGLGTYEQYF. V gene TRBV5-1 combines with J gene TRBJ2-7, with 16 nucleotides matching TRBD2. V dropped 4 bases and J dropped 2; count of bases not matched to a gene: 9. The CDR3 consists of 18 residues. Germline lookup yields CDR1 SGHRS and CDR2 YFSETQ.

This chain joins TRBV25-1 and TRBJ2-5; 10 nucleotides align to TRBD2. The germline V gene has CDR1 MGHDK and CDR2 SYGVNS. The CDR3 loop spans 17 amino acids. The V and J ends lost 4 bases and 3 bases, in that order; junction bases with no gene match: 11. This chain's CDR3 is CASSAPRGLAGEETQYF. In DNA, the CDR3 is TGTGCCAGCAGTGCCCCCAGAGGGCTAGCGGGAGAAGAGACCCAGTACTTC.